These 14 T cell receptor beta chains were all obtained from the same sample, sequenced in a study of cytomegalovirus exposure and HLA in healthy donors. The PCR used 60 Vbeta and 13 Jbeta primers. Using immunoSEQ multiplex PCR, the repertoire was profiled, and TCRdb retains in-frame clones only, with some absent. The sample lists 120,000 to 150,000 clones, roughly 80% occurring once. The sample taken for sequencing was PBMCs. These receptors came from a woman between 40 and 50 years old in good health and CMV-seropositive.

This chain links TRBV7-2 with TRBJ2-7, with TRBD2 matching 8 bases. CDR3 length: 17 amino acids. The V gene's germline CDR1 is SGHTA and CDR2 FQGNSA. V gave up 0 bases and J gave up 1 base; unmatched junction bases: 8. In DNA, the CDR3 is TGTGCCAGCAGCTTAGCCCTGTCCAGCGGGGGATCCTACGAGCAGTACTTC. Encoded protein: CASSLALSSGGSYEQYF.

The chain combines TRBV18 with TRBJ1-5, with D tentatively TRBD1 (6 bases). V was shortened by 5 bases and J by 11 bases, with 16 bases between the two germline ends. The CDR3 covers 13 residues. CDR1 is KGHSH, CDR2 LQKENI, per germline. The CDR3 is CASSATGTKAQHF. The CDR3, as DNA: TGTGCCAGCTCAGCGACCGGGACAAAAGCCCAGCATTTT.

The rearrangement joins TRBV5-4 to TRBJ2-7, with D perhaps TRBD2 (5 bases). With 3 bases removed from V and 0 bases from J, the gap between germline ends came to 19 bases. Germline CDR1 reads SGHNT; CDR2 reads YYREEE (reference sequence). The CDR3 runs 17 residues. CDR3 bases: TGTGCCAGCAGCTCCCGGTTAGGAGTAGGGAGCTCCTACGAGCAGTACTTC. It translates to CASSSRLGVGSSYEQYF.

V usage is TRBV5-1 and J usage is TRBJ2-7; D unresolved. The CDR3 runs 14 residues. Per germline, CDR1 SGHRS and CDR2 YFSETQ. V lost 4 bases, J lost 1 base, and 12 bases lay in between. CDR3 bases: TGCGCCAGCAGCCCACCGACACCTTCCTACGAGCAGTACTTC. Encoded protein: CASSPPTPSYEQYF.

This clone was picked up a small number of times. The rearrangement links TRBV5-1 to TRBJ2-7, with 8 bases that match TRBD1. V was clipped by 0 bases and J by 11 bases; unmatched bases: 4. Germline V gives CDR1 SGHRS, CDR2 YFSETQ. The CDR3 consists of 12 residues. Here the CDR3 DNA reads TGCGCCAGCAGCTTGGACAGGGGGTATGAGTACTTC. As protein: CASSLDRGYEYF.

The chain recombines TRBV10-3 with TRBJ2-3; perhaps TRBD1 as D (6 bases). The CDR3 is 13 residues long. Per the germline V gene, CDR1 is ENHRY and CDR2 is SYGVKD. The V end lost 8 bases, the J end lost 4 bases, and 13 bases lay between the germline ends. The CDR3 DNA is TGTGCCATCCGACCGGACAGCGCAGATACGCAGTATTTT. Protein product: CAIRPDSADTQYF.

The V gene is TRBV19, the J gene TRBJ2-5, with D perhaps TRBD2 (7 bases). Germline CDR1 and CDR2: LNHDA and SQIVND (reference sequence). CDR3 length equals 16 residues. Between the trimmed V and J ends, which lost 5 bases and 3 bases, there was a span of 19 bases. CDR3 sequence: CASSPTLPGGKETQYF. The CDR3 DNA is TGTGCCAGTAGTCCCACCCTGCCGGGGGGCAAAGAGACCCAGTACTTC.

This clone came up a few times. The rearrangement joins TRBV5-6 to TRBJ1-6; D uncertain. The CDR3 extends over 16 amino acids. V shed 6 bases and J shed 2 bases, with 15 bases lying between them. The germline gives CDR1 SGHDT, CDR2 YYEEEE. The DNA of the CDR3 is TGTGCCAGCACCCCGGGAGGCGATACCTATAATTCACCCCTCCACTTT. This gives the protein CASTPGGDTYNSPLHF.

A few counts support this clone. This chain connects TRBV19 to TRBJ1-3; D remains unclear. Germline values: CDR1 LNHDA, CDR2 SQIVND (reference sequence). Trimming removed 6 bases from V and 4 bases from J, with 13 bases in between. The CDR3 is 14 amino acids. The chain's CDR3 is CASSKRSRGNTIYF. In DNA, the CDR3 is TGTGCCAGTAGCAAACGTTCGAGGGGAAACACCATATATTTT.

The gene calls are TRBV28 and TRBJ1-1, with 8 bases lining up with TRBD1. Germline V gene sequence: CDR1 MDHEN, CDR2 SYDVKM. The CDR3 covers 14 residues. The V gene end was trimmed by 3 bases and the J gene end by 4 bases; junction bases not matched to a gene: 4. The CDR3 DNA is TGTGCCAGCAGTTTTCGGACAGGGAGCACTGAAGCTTTCTTT. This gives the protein CASSFRTGSTEAFF.

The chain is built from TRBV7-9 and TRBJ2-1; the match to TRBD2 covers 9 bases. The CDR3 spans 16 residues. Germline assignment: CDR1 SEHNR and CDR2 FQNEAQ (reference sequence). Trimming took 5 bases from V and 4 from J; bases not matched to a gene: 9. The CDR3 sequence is CASSPYPSGKYNEQFF. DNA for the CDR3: TGTGCCAGCAGCCCCTACCCTAGCGGGAAGTACAATGAGCAGTTCTTC.

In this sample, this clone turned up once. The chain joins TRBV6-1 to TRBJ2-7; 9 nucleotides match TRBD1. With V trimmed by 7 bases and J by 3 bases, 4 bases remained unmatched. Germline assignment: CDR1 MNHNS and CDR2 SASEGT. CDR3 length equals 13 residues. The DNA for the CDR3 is TGTGCCAGCACTGGGACAGGGTTCTACGAGCAGTACTTC. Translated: CASTGTGFYEQYF.

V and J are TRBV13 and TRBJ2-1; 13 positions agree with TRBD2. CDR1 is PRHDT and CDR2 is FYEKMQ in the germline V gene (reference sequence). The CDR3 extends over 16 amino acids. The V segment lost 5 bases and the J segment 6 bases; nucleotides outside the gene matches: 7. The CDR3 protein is CASSPTSGRAINEQFF. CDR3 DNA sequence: TGTGCCAGCAGCCCAACTAGCGGGAGGGCTATCAATGAGCAGTTCTTC.

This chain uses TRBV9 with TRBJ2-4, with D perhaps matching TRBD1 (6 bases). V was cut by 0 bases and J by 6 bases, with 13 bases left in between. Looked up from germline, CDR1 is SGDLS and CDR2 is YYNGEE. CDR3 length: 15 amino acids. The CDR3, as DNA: TGTGCCAGCAGCGTAGCCATGGGGGCGGGAAACATTCAGTACTTC. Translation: CASSVAMGAGNIQYF.